Below are 18 T cell receptor beta chains sequenced from a single sample in a study of OX40 agonist ivuxolimab in advanced cancers. Only in-frame clones appear in the TCRdb table, and some are missing; sequencing was by immunoSEQ multiplex PCR. This sample has under 45,000 clones; around four fifths occur once, and the top ten carry 22%. This specimen was CD4+ or CD8+ T cells sorted from blood, taken in a trial of the OX40 agonist ivuxolimab. The receptors were gathered from an adult with an advanced solid tumor such as melanoma, head and neck, liver or kidney cancer.

V usage is TRBV7-2 and J usage is TRBJ2-1, with D maybe TRBD1 (5 bases). V dropped 3 bases and J dropped 10 bases, with 16 bases sitting between them. CDR1 and CDR2 (germline): SGHTA, FQGNSA. This CDR3 contains 14 residues. DNA for the CDR3: TGTGCCAGCAGCTTTTTCTTTTCAGGGTCGGAGCAGTTCTTC. Protein: CASSFFFSGSEQFF.

The chain links TRBV6-4 to TRBJ2-7; D perhaps matches TRBD2 (6 bases). Trimming removed 4 bases at V and 6 bases at J, with 16 bases between. The CDR3 totals 14 residues. CDR1 is MRHNA, CDR2 SNTAGT, per germline. CDR3 in amino acids: CASSGGLPILEQYF. As DNA, the CDR3 is TGTGCCAGCAGTGGGGGACTTCCTATCCTCGAGCAGTACTTC.

This rearrangement joins TRBV27 to TRBJ2-7, with 9 bases fitting TRBD1. Looked up from germline, CDR1 is MNHEY and CDR2 is SMNVEV (reference sequence). J lost 0 bases, V lost 5 bases, and 5 bases had no gene match. This CDR3 comprises 15 residues. DNA of the CDR3: TGTGCCAGCAGTGTAACAGGGGGCGGCTCCTACGAGCAGTACTTC. Protein: CASSVTGGGSYEQYF.

Only one count was recorded for this clone. The rearrangement links TRBV19 to TRBJ2-3; possible D gene TRBD1, 6 bases. V gave up 4 bases and J gave up 2 bases, with 7 bases separating them. The CDR3 is made up of 13 amino acids. The germline V gene has CDR1 LNHDA and CDR2 SQIVND (reference sequence). The CDR3 loop is CASSTGDTDTQYF. The CDR3 DNA follows: TGTGCCAGTAGTACAGGGGACACAGATACGCAGTATTTT.

V and J are TRBV10-3 and TRBJ2-7; a weak D match, TRBD1 (6 bases). Trimming removed 6 bases at V and 6 bases at J, with 12 bases between. The CDR3 has 12 residues. Germline assignment: CDR1 ENHRY and CDR2 SYGVKD. The CDR3 loop is CAIRESQGEQYF. CDR3 bases: TGTGCCATCAGGGAATCACAGGGCGAGCAGTACTTC.

This rearrangement joins TRBV6-5 to TRBJ1-5, with a weak D call TRBD1 (5 bases). V dropped 2 bases and J dropped 1 base, with 9 bases sitting between them. This CDR3 region has 15 residues. The germline CDR1 and CDR2 sequences are MNHEY and SVGAGI. The CDR3 nucleotides read TGTGCCAGCAGTTACGGGGCAGGGAGCAATCAGCCCCAGCATTTT. It yields the protein CASSYGAGSNQPQHF.

The gene calls are TRBV15 and TRBJ1-5; D possibly corresponds to TRBD1 (5 bases). Germline V gene sequence: CDR1 LNHNV, CDR2 YYDKDF (reference sequence). Trimming pared 0 bases from V and 7 bases from J, leaving 13 bases between. The CDR3 spans 15 residues. The DNA of the CDR3 is TGTGCCACCAGCAGAGATCCTGGGGCAGGCCAGCCCCAGCATTTT. Its translation: CATSRDPGAGQPQHF.

This clone was seen just once. The V gene is TRBV12-5, the J gene TRBJ2-7; 8 nucleotides agree with TRBD1. The CDR3 runs 16 residues. V trimming: 3 bases; J trimming: 1 base; junction bases outside the gene matches: 8. Germline V CDR1 and CDR2: LGHNT, FRNRAP. The CDR3 region has the DNA TGTGCTAGTGGTTTCCCCAGACAGGGGAGATCCTACGAGCAGTACTTC. Translation: CASGFPRQGRSYEQYF.

The genes are TRBV7-9 and TRBJ2-7; TRBD1 agrees at 9 bases. CDR1 is SEHNR, CDR2 FQNEAQ, per germline (reference sequence). V shed 5 bases, J shed 3 bases, and the junction held 8 bases outside the gene matches. CDR3 size: 15 residues. CDR3 coding DNA: TGTGCCAGCAGCACAGGGGACAGGGAAAACTACGAGCAGTACTTC. Translation: CASSTGDRENYEQYF.

This chain uses TRBV7-2 with TRBJ1-5, with a tentative D call TRBD1 (5 bases). The CDR3 contains 14 residues. Germline CDR1 reads SGHTA; CDR2 reads FQGNSA. Between the trimmed V and J ends, which lost 3 bases and 9 bases, there was a span of 15 bases. The CDR3 nucleotides read TGTGCCAGCAGCTTGGGGCATATCAAATGGCCCCAGCATTTT. Its translation is CASSLGHIKWPQHF. The full variable domain, rest sourced from reference TRBV7-2 and TRBJ1-5, is GAGVSQSPSNKVTEKGKDVELRCDPISGHTALYWYRQSLGQGLEFLIYFQGNSAPDKSGLPSDRFSAERTGGSVSTLTIQRTQQEDSAVYLCASSLGHIKWPQHFGDGTRLSIL.

The V call is TRBV2, the J call TRBJ2-1, with TRBD2 identical over 12 bases. This CDR3 comprises 19 residues. Germline V gives CDR1 SNHLY, CDR2 FYNNEI. Trimming at V came to 8 bases and at J to 0 bases, leaving 14 bases not matched to a gene. In nucleotides, the CDR3 is TGTGCCAGCCGGGCGCCTAGCGGGAGGGCCTCGTCCTCCTACAATGAGCAGTTCTTC. It specifies CASRAPSGRASSSYNEQFF.

The rearrangement links TRBV6-6 to TRBJ2-5, with TRBD2 identical over 9 bases. Trimming at V came to 5 bases and at J to 2 bases, leaving 9 bases not matched to a gene. Looked up from germline, CDR1 is MNHNY and CDR2 is SVGAGI (reference sequence). The CDR3 totals 16 residues. For the CDR3, the DNA is TGTGCCAGCAGTGCCCCGTTTAGCGGGGGACAAGAGACCCAGTACTTC. Translating it yields CASSAPFSGGQETQYF.

V gene TRBV10-3 combines with J gene TRBJ2-3; 10 bases map to TRBD1. V lost 4 bases and J lost 6; bases outside the gene matches: 10. This CDR3 has 16 amino acids. Germline V gene sequence: CDR1 ENHRY, CDR2 SYGVKD. DNA for the CDR3: TGTGCCATCAGTGGAGACAGGGGGCCCTTCTCGGATACGCAGTATTTT. As protein: CAISGDRGPFSDTQYF.

The V and J genes are TRBV6-1 and TRBJ1-1, with D perhaps TRBD1 (5 bases). V lost 4 bases to trimming and J lost 0 bases, with 9 bases between them. Per germline, CDR1 MNHNS and CDR2 SASEGT. CDR3 size: 14 residues. The CDR3 reads CASSGGFLNTEAFF. DNA of the CDR3: TGTGCCAGCAGTGGGGGGTTTTTGAACACTGAAGCTTTCTTT.

The CDR3 DNA is TGTGCCAGCAGTTACAGTTCCCGACAAGGTGGCTACACCTTC. The encoded protein is CASSYSSRQGGYTF. The genes are TRBV6-5 and TRBJ1-2, with no clear D. Germline CDR1 and CDR2: MNHEY and SVGAGI. Trimming removed 2 bases from V and 7 bases from J, with 14 bases in between. This CDR3 spans 14 amino acids.

V usage is TRBV5-1 and J usage is TRBJ2-5; TRBD2 matches at 11 bases. J lost 2 bases, V lost 0 bases, and 9 bases had no gene match. Looked up from germline, CDR1 is SGHRS and CDR2 is YFSETQ. The CDR3 extends over 18 amino acids. The CDR3 protein is CASSLEASGRWGQETQYF. The DNA of the CDR3 is TGCGCCAGCAGCTTGGAGGCTAGCGGGAGGTGGGGGCAAGAGACCCAGTACTTC.

This clone was counted once. The V and J genes are TRBV7-9 and TRBJ2-4, with a possible D match to TRBD2 (5 bases). This CDR3 comprises 15 residues. Trimming removed 1 base at V and 2 bases at J, with 9 bases between. Looked up from germline, CDR1 is SEHNR and CDR2 is FQNEAQ (reference sequence). The CDR3 region is CASSLGGAPKNIQYF. In DNA, the CDR3 is TGTGCCAGCAGCTTAGGGGGAGCCCCCAAAAACATTCAGTACTTC.

The CDR3 DNA reads as TGTGCCAGCAGCTTTTCCCAGGAGGGCTACACCTTC. Amino acids: CASSFSQEGYTF. The rearrangement uses TRBV5-6 and TRBJ1-2; D not certain. V lost 2 bases, J lost 8 bases, and 10 bases lay in between. This CDR3 is 12 amino acids long. Germline-derived CDR1 and CDR2 are SGHDT and YYEEEE.